This is a list of T cell receptor beta chains from one sample in a study of blood T cells in healthy people across ages. MiXCR, run by TCRdb on the 5' RACE reads, gives a single entry per CDR3 protein. The sample shows 1,800,000 or so distinct CDR3 sequences, more than 35% of them seen only once. Sequencing used blood. These receptors all stem from a human donor in good health. The CDR3 runs from the conserved cysteine through the conserved F or W. D genes are given only for firm matches. Some rows mark clone size as missing; the rest say once, few, many or name a class of expanded clone.

J gene,V gene,clone size,D gene,CDR3 DNA,CDR3 protein
TRBJ2-6,TRBV14,.,.,TGTGCCAGCAGCCACGGTACTTCTCTATCTGGGGCCAACGTCCTGACTTTC,CASSHGTSLSGANVLTF
TRBJ1-5,TRBV6-2/TRBV6-3,.,.,TGTGCCAGCGCTGGGGCGGTCTCCGATAGCAATCAGCCCCAGCATTTT,CASAGAVSDSNQPQHF
TRBJ2-1,TRBV6-2/TRBV6-3,many,.,TGTGCCAGCAGCTATGACAGCTCCTACAATGAGCAGTTCTTC,CASSYDSSYNEQFF
TRBJ1-2,TRBV27,few,TRBD1,TGTGCCAGCAGTTCTTACAGGGGGAAAAAAGCTGGCTACACCTTC,CASSSYRGKKAGYTF
TRBJ1-1,TRBV12-3/TRBV12-4,.,.,TGTGCCAGCAGTAAAGACGGGTTCGACACTGAAGCTTTCTTT,CASSKDGFDTEAFF
TRBJ1-5,TRBV5-5,.,.,TGTGCCAGCAGCCCCCAGGTGGGACATAGCAATCAGCCCCAGCATTTT,CASSPQVGHSNQPQHF
TRBJ2-3,TRBV12-3/TRBV12-4,.,.,TGTGCCAGCAACCGCAGACTAGACGCAGATACGCAGTATTTT,CASNRRLDADTQYF
TRBJ2-7,TRBV3-1,.,TRBD2,TGTGCCAGCAGTTTAGTTACGGGAGGGCACGACGAGCAGTACTTC,CASSLVTGGHDEQYF
TRBJ1-1,TRBV7-9,.,.,TGTGCCGGCAGCTTAAGTTTGGACACTGAAGCTTTCTTT,CAGSLSLDTEAFF
TRBJ1-1,TRBV20-1,.,.,TGCAGTGCGGAAGACGACGGGGCAATGAACACTGAAGCTTTCTTT,CSAEDDGAMNTEAFF
TRBJ2-1,TRBV28,many,TRBD1,TGTGCCAGCGACGGACAGGGAGGAACTGATGAGCAGTTCTTC,CASDGQGGTDEQFF
TRBJ1-2,TRBV20-1,.,.,TGCAGTGCTAGCCCGGCAGGTTGCTATGGCTACACCTTC,CSASPAGCYGYTF
TRBJ2-5,TRBV5-6,.,.,TGTGCCAGCAGCTTGGGGGGCGCCGCGGAAGAGCAGTACTTC,CASSLGGAAEEQYF
TRBJ1-2,TRBV20-1,few,.,TGCAGTGCTAGCTTTGGTTGGGGAGGTGATGGCTACACCTTC,CSASFGWGGDGYTF
TRBJ1-5,TRBV15,.,.,TGTGCCACCAGCATCACAGGAGATCAGCCCCAGCATTTT,CATSITGDQPQHF
TRBJ1-5,TRBV6-1,.,.,TGTGCCAGCAGTGAAGGCCCGGCATACAATCAGCCCCAGCATTTT,CASSEGPAYNQPQHF
TRBJ1-5,TRBV20-1,.,.,TGCAGTGCTAGTCACCGATTTGGTCAGCCCCAGCATTTT,CSASHRFGQPQHF
TRBJ1-6,TRBV7-2,few,.,TGTGCCAGCAGCTCTAGCTCGAGGAGCTCCTATAATTCACCCCTCCACTTT,CASSSSSRSSYNSPLHF
TRBJ2-6,TRBV9,many,.,TGTGCCAGCAGCGCCCCCGTGGGTGGGGCCAACGTCCTGACTTTC,CASSAPVGGANVLTF
TRBJ2-5,TRBV12-3/TRBV12-4,few,.,TGTGCCAGCGGCCCTCAGGGGCGAGAGACCCAGTACTTC,CASGPQGRETQYF
TRBJ2-1,TRBV3-1,.,TRBD2,TGTGCCAGCAGCCAAGAGTTTCAAGCGGGGGAAGGGCAGTTCTTC,CASSQEFQAGEGQFF
TRBJ2-7,TRBV29-1,.,TRBD1,TGCAGCGTTGAAGCCACCGGGACAGGGGGTGGCGAGCAGTACTTC,CSVEATGTGGGEQYF
TRBJ1-4,TRBV4-1,.,.,TGCGCCAGCAGCCCGGGGACCGCCTATAATGAAAAACTGTTTTTT,CASSPGTAYNEKLFF